Below are 14 T cell receptor beta chains sequenced from a single sample in a study of blood T cell repertoires in COVID-19. Profiling relied on immunoSEQ multiplex PCR, and the TCRdb table lists in-frame clones only, not all of them. The data contain roughly 100,000 clones, about 85% of them singletons. Source material: peripheral blood. These receptors were obtained from a human donor in a cohort sampled during active COVID-19.

The chain employs TRBV24-1 and TRBJ2-3, with a possible D match to TRBD2 (6 bases). CDR1 and CDR2 (germline): KGHDR, SFDVKD. The CDR3 spans 15 residues. V lost 0 bases and J 0 bases, leaving 6 bases between the germline ends. CDR3 sequence: CATSDLGLSTDTQYF. The CDR3, as DNA: TGTGCCACCAGTGATTTGGGACTAAGCACAGATACGCAGTATTTT.

This chain joins TRBV9 and TRBJ2-1; 10 nucleotides agree with TRBD2. Germline CDR1 is SGDLS and CDR2 is YYNGEE. CDR3 size: 14 residues. V gave up 2 bases and J gave up 7 bases; unmatched junction bases: 3. The CDR3 nucleotides read TGTGCCAGCAGCGTCAAGCGGGGGGGAAATGAGCAGTTCTTC. Residues: CASSVKRGGNEQFF.

The rearrangement links TRBV19 to TRBJ1-3; 9 bases line up with TRBD1. The germline V gene encodes CDR1 LNHDA and CDR2 SQIVND (reference sequence). Trimming took 10 bases from V and 0 from J; bases not matched to a gene: 10. The CDR3 loop spans 16 amino acids. The CDR3 DNA reads as TGTGCCACGACAGGGGGTATAACGAGCTCTGGAAACACCATATATTTT. This encodes CATTGGITSSGNTIYF.

The rearrangement links TRBV5-1 to TRBJ2-7; a possible D gene is TRBD2 (6 bases). V was pared by 4 bases and J by 0 bases, with 17 bases between. The CDR3 is 16 amino acids. CDR1 and CDR2 (germline): SGHRS, YFSETQ. For the CDR3, the DNA is TGCGCCAGCAGCCGGTCTGGAGCGGGCTCCTCCTACGAGCAGTACTTC. This sequence encodes CASSRSGAGSSYEQYF.

This chain uses TRBV30 with TRBJ1-1, with 8 bases aligning to TRBD1. The CDR3 has 14 amino acids. CDR1 and CDR2 from the germline V gene are GTSNPN and SVGIG (reference sequence). The ends lost 5 bases at V and 5 bases at J; junction bases unmatched: 10. The CDR3 coding sequence is TGTGCCTGGGACGGTACAGGGGGGAGGACTGAAGCTTTCTTT. Translated, it gives CAWDGTGGRTEAFF.

The V and J genes are TRBV5-1 and TRBJ2-1; 7 bases are a match to TRBD2. With V trimmed by 7 bases and J by 0 bases, 4 bases remained unmatched. Germline CDR1 and CDR2: SGHRS and YFSETQ. This CDR3 contains 14 residues. This CDR3 reads CASGGGSSYNEQFF. In DNA form, the CDR3 reads TGCGCCAGCGGGGGGGGAAGCTCCTACAATGAGCAGTTCTTC. The complete variable domain, with remaining parts taken from reference TRBV5-1 and TRBJ2-1, reads KAGVTQTPRYLIKTRGQQVTLSCSPISGHRSVSWYQQTPGQGLQFLFEYFSETQRNKGNFPGRFSGRQFSNSRSEMNVSTLELGDSALYLCASGGGSSYNEQFFGPGTRLTVL.

This clone appeared once. The chain has TRBV18 and TRBJ2-2; D is possibly TRBD2 (5 bases). The CDR3 contains 15 residues. The ends were cut back, 3 bases at V and 3 bases at J, with 11 bases in the middle. The V gene's germline CDR1 is KGHSH and CDR2 LQKENI. The CDR3 DNA reads TGTGCCAGCTCACCGAGGGTATCGGACACCGGGGAGCTGTTTTTT. This encodes CASSPRVSDTGELFF.

V is TRBV18 and J is TRBJ1-3; weak D call: TRBD1 (5 bases). This CDR3 has 15 amino acids. The V gene's germline CDR1 is KGHSH and CDR2 LQKENI. Trimming took off 0 bases at V and 4 bases at J, with 10 bases between the two ends. In nucleotides, the CDR3 is TGTGCCAGCTCACCACCGGGCAGGGAAGGAAACACCATATATTTT. Protein product: CASSPPGREGNTIYF.

The chain combines TRBV4-1 with TRBJ1-6; TRBD1 aligns across 7 bases. CDR1 and CDR2 from the germline V gene are MGHRA and YSYEKL. There are 14 residues in the CDR3. J was trimmed by 10 bases and V by 1 base; bases with no gene match: 4. CDR3 coding DNA: TGCGCCAGCAGCCAAGCCGACAGGGTCTCACCCCTCCACTTT. The encoded protein is CASSQADRVSPLHF.

V usage is TRBV24-1 and J usage is TRBJ2-7; 9 bases map to TRBD1. V trimming: 5 bases; J trimming: 4 bases; junction bases outside the gene matches: 11. Germline lookup yields CDR1 KGHDR and CDR2 SFDVKD. This CDR3 has 16 residues. The CDR3 loop is CATSGGLGQGGYEQYF. In DNA, the CDR3 is TGTGCCACCAGTGGCGGACTGGGACAGGGAGGATACGAGCAGTACTTC.

CDR3 loop: CASSLPPAGGQPQHF. In nucleotides, the CDR3 is TGTGCCAGCAGTCTTCCCCCTGCAGGGGGGCAGCCCCAGCATTTT. This chain joins TRBV28 and TRBJ1-5; 7 bases are shared with TRBD1. Trimming took 5 bases from V and 7 from J; bases not matched to a gene: 11. The length of the CDR3 is 15 residues. From germline, CDR1 is MDHEN and CDR2 SYDVKM.

This clone was recorded once. The rearrangement joins TRBV7-2 to TRBJ1-1, with unresolved D. The germline V gene has CDR1 SGHTA and CDR2 FQGNSA. Trimming removed 5 bases from V and 1 base from J, with 8 bases in between. This CDR3 has 13 residues. The CDR3 DNA is TGTGCCAGCAGCAAAATTCAGAACACTGAAGCTTTCTTT. It translates to CASSKIQNTEAFF. Variable domain in full (rest from reference TRBV7-2 and TRBJ1-1): GAGVSQSPSNKVTEKGKDVELRCDPISGHTALYWYRQSLGQGLEFLIYFQGNSAPDKSGLPSDRFSAERTGGSVSTLTIQRTQQEDSAVYLCASSKIQNTEAFFGQGTRLTVV.

The V call is TRBV6-4, the J call TRBJ2-3, with a tentative D call TRBD2 (5 bases). V was shortened by 4 bases and J by 6 bases, with 14 bases between the two germline ends. The CDR3 runs 14 residues. Germline CDR1 reads MRHNA; CDR2 reads SNTAGT. CDR3 sequence: CASSASRKSDTQYF. The DNA for the CDR3 is TGTGCCAGCAGTGCTAGCCGAAAGTCGGATACGCAGTATTTT.

This chain connects TRBV19 to TRBJ1-1; D perhaps matches TRBD1 (5 bases). Germline V gene sequence: CDR1 LNHDA, CDR2 SQIVND (reference sequence). V lost 8 bases, J lost 0 bases, and 13 bases lay in between. The CDR3 totals 14 residues. In nucleotides, the CDR3 is TGTGCCAGTTCACCTCAGGGTATGAACACTGAAGCTTTCTTT. Its protein product is CASSPQGMNTEAFF.